This T cell receptor (beta chain) emerged from a study of cytomegalovirus exposure and HLA in healthy donors. The CDR3 length is 15 residues. Germline assignment: CDR1 SGHTA and CDR2 FQGNSA. Trimming took 1 base from V and 4 from J; bases not matched to a gene: 6. General study results and limits: The study labeled around 160 TCR beta chains cytomegalovirus-associated.

Profiled with immunoSEQ multiplex PCR; TCRdb holds only in-frame clones, not every one. Of some 140,000 clones listed, roughly 90% are singletons. This clone was recorded once. Its antigen is unknown. A roughly 120-subject validation cohort, separate from the 666-subject first cohort, supplied the donors. This sequence was found in a man aged 18 to 30 in good health and CMV-seronegative. V and J are TRBV7-2 and TRBJ2-7; 8 bases are shared with TRBD2. The material sequenced was PBMCs. In nucleotides, the CDR3 is TGTGCCAGCAGCTTAGTCTCCGGGAGGGGTTACGAGCAGTACTTC. It encodes CASSLVSGRGYEQYF.